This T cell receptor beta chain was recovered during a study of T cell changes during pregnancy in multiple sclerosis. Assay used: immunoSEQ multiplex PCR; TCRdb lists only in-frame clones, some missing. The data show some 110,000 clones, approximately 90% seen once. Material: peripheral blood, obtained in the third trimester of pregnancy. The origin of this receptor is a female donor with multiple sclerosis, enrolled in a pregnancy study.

Here the CDR3 reads CASSLRQGEDEQYF. The CDR3 nucleotides read TGCGCCAGCAGCCTGAGACAGGGTGAGGACGAGCAGTACTTC. This chain links TRBV5-1 with TRBJ2-7, with 7 nucleotides matching TRBD1. Germline values: CDR1 SGHRS, CDR2 YFSETQ. CDR3 length equals 14 residues. Unmatched junction bases numbered 9, after V lost 4 bases and J lost 5 bases.